This T cell receptor (beta chain) is drawn from a study of post-analysis software for immune sequencing data. Whole-study context: The patients showed relapsing-remitting, secondary progressive and progressive-relapsing multiple sclerosis courses. Study-wide results and caveats: Multiple sclerosis patients had significantly lower normalized Chao1 diversity than controls. Samples from one preparation batch, clustered by F measure, grouped strongly together. Higher frequency in patients than in controls was seen for roughly five TRBV segments, with TRBV5-6, TRBV5-1 and TRBV20-1 among them.

Every TCR beta cDNA library bore unique molecular identifiers. Roughly 450,000 cDNA molecules came from about 1 to 10 million T cells. One entry per CDR3 protein results from TCRdb running MiXCR on the PCR reads. The sample comprises a few hundred thousand distinct CDR3 sequences, around 36% of which are singletons, and under 7% rests with the top ten. Turning to this clonotype: The antigen remains undetermined.

CDR1 is LGHNA and CDR2 is YNFKEQ in the germline V gene. With 0 bases removed from V and 4 bases from J, the gap between germline ends came to 12 bases. The CDR3 has 15 amino acids. The sample comprised blood. The TCR originated in a girl aged 2-17 years with multiple sclerosis. The chain uses TRBV4-2 and TRBJ1-1, with D perhaps matching TRBD1 (5 bases). This CDR3 is CASSQEGTGVTEAFF. Here the CDR3 DNA reads TGTGCCAGCAGCCAAGAGGGGACGGGAGTCACTGAAGCTTTCTTT.